This T cell receptor beta chain derives from a study of cytomegalovirus exposure and HLA in healthy donors. Study findings and constraints: There were around 160 TCR beta chains listed as cytomegalovirus-associated. In the 120 validation repertoires, just under 95% of cluster scores exceeded 0, per a later analysis.

The donors were part of the validation cohort, which consisted of more than 90 subjects and was separate from the first cohort of several hundred subjects. The ends lost 2 bases at V and 14 bases at J; junction bases unmatched: 12. CDR3 length: 15 amino acids. CDR1 SGHAT and CDR2 FQNNGV come from the germline V gene. TCRdb's table, derived via immunoSEQ multiplex PCR, lists solely in-frame clones and lacks some. Found here are about 310,000 clones, roughly 88% of them singletons; the top ten hold around 0.91%. Note on this clone: What it binds is not known.

The sample taken for sequencing was PBMCs. The chain has TRBV11-2 and TRBJ1-6; 7 bases fit TRBD1. This TCR was sampled from a man aged 25-45 years in good health and CMV-seronegative. The CDR3 is CASSLWDREIQTLHF. CDR3 nucleotides: TGTGCCAGCAGCTTATGGGACAGAGAAATTCAAACCCTCCACTTT.